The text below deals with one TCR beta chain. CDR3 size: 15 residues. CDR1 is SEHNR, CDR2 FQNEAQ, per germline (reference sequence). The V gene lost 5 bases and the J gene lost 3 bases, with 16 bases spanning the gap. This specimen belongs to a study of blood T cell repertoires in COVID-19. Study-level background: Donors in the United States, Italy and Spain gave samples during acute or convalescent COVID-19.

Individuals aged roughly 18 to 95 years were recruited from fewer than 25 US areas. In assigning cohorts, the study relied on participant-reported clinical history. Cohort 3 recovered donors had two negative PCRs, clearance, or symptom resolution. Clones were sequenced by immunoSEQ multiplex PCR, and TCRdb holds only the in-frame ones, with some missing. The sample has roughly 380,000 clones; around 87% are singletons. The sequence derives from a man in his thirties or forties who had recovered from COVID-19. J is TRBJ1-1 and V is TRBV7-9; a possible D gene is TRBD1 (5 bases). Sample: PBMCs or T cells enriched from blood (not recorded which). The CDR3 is CASSPGGGVDTEAFF. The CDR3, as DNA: TGTGCCAGCAGCCCGGGCGGGGGGGTAGACACTGAAGCTTTCTTT. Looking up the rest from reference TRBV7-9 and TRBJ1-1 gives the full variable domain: DTGVSQNPRHKITKRGQNVTFRCDPISEHNRLYWYRQTLGQGPEFLTYFQNEAQLEKSRLLSDRFSAERPKGSFSTLEIQRTEQGDSAMYLCASSPGGGVDTEAFFGQGTRLTVV.